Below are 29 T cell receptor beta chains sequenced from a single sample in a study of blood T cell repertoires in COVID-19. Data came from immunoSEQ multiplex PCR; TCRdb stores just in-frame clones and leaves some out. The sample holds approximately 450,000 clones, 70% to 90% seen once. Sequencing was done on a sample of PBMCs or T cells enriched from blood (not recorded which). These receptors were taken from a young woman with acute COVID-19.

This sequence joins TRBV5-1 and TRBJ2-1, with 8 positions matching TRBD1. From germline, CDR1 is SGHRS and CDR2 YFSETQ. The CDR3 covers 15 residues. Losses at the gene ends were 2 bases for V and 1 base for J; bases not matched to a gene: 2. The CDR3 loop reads CASSFGQGSYNEQFF. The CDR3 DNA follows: TGCGCCAGCAGCTTCGGACAGGGATCCTACAATGAGCAGTTCTTC.

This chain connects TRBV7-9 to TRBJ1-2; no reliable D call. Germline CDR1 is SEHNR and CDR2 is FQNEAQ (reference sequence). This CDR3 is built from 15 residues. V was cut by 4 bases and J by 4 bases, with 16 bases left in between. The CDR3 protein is CASSSPKQYRYGYTF. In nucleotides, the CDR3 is TGTGCCAGCAGCTCCCCGAAACAATATCGCTATGGCTACACCTTC.

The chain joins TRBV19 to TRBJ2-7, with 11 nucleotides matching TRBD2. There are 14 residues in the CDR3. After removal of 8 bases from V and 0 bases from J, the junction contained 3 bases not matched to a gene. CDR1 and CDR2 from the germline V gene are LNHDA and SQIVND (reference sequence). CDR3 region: CASRLAGFSYEQYF. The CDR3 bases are TGTGCCAGTCGACTAGCGGGATTCTCCTACGAGCAGTACTTC.

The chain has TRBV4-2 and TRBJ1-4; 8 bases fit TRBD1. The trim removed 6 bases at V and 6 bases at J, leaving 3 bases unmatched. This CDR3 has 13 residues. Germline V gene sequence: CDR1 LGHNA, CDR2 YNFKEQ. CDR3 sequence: CASSQDRDEKLFF. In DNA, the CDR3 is TGTGCCAGCAGTCAGGACAGGGATGAAAAACTGTTTTTT.

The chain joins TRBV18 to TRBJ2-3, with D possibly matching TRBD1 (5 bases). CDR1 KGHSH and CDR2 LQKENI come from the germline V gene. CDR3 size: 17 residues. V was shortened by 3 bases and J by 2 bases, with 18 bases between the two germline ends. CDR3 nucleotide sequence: TGTGCCAGCTCACCGAGACCTACAGGTACCTTCACAGATACGCAGTATTTT. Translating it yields CASSPRPTGTFTDTQYF.

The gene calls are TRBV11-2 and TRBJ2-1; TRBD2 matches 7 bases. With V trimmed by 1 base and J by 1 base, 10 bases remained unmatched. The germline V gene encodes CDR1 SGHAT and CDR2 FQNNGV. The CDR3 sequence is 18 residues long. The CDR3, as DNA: TGTGCCAGCAGCTTAGCACCGATCAGGCGGGAGTCCTACAATGAGCAGTTCTTC. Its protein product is CASSLAPIRRESYNEQFF.

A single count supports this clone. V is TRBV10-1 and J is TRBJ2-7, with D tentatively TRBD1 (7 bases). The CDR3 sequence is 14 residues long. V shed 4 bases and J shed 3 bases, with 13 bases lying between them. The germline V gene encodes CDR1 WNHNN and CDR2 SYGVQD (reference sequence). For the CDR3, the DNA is TGCGCCAGCAGTGCCCGACAGGGAGGCTACGAGCAGTACTTC. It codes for CASSARQGGYEQYF.

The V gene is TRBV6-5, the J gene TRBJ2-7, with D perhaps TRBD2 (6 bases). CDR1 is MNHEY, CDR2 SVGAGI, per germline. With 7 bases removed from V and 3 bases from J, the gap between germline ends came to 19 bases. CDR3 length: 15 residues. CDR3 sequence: CASNPGAPSVYEQYF. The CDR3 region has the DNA TGTGCCAGCAACCCCGGCGCCCCTAGCGTCTACGAGCAGTACTTC.

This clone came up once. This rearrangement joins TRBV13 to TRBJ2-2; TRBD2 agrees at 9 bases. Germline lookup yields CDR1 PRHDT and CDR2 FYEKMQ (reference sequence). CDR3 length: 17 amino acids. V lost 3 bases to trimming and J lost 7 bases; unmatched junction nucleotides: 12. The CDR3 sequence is CASSLGRRGGLGGELFF. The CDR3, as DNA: TGTGCCAGCAGCTTGGGACGGCGGGGGGGCCTCGGCGGGGAGCTGTTTTTT.

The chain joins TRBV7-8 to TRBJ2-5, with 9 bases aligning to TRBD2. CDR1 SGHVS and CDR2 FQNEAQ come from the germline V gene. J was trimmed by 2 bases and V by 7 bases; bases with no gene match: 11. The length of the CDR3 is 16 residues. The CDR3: CASTQRLAGPQETQYF. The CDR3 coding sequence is TGTGCCAGCACCCAGAGGCTAGCGGGGCCTCAAGAGACCCAGTACTTC.

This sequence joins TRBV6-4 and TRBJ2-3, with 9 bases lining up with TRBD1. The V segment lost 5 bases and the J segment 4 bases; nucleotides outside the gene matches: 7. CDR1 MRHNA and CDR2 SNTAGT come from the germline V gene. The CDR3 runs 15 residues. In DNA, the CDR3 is TGTGCCAGCAGTACCGGGACAGGGTACGCAGATACGCAGTATTTT. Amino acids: CASSTGTGYADTQYF.

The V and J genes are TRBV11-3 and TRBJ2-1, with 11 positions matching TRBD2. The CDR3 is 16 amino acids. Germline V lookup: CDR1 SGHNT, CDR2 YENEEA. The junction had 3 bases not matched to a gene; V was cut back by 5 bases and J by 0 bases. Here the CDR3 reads CASSLAGGSSYNEQFF. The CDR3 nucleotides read TGTGCCAGCAGCCTAGCGGGAGGAAGCTCCTACAATGAGCAGTTCTTC.

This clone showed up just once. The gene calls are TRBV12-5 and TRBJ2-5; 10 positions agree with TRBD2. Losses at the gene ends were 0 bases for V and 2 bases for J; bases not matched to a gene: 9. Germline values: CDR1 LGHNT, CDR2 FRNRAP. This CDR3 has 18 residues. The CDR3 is CASGLVQGAGGRQETQYF. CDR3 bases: TGTGCTAGTGGTTTGGTACAGGGAGCGGGGGGGCGGCAAGAGACCCAGTACTTC.

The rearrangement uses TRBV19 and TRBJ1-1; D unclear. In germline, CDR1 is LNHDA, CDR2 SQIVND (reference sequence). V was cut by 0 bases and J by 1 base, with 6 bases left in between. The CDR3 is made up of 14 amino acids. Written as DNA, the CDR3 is TGTGCCAGTAGTATAGACTCAGGGAACACTGAAGCTTTCTTT. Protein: CASSIDSGNTEAFF.

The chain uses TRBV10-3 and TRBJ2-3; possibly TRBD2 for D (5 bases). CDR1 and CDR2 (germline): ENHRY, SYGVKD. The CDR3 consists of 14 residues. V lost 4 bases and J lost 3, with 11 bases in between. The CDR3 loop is CAISAGIGTDTQYF. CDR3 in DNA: TGTGCCATCAGTGCGGGGATTGGGACAGATACGCAGTATTTT.

The CDR3 coding sequence is TGTGCCAGCAGCCTCGACCCGACTAGCGGGAGCCCTCTGGATGAGCAGTTCTTC. It yields the protein CASSLDPTSGSPLDEQFF. The V and J genes are TRBV21-1 and TRBJ2-1; TRBD2 reflects the table's D call only, with no check against the DNA. TRBV21-1 is a pseudogene. The CDR3 is 18 residues long.

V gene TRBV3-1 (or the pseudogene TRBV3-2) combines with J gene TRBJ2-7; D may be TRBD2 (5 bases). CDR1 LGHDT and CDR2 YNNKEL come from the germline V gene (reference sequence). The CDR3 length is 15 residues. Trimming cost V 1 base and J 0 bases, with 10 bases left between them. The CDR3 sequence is CASSQANLASYEQYF. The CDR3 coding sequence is TGTGCCAGCAGCCAAGCAAACCTAGCCTCCTACGAGCAGTACTTC.

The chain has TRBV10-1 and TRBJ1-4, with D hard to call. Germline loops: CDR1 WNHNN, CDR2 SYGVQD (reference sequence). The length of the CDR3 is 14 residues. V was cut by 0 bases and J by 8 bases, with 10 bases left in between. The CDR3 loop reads CASSESEASEKLFF. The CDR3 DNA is TGCGCCAGCAGTGAGTCTGAGGCCTCCGAAAAACTGTTTTTT.

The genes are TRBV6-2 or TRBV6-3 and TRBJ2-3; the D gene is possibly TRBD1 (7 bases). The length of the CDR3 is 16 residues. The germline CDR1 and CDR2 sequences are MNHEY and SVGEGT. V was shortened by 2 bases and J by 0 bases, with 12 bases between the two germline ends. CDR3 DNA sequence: TGTGCCAGCAGTTACCAGCAGGGGGGAAGCACAGATACGCAGTATTTT. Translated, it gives CASSYQQGGSTDTQYF.

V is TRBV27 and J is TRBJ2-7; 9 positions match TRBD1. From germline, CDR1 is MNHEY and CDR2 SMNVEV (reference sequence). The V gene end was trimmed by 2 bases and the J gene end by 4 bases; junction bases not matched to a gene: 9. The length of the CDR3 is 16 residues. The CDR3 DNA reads TGTGCCAGCAGTTTAAGGACAGGACAGGGGAAATACGAGCAGTACTTC. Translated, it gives CASSLRTGQGKYEQYF.

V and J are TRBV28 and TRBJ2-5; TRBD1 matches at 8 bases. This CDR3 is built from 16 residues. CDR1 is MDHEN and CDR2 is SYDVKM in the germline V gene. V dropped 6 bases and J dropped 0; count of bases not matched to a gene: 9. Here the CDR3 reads CASSRPGQAYQETQYF. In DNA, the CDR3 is TGTGCCAGCAGCCGCCCGGGACAGGCGTACCAAGAGACCCAGTACTTC.

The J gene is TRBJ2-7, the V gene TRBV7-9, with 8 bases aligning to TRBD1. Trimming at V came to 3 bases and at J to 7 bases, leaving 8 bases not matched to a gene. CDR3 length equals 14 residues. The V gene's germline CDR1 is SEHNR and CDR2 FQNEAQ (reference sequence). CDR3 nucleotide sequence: TGTGCCAGCAGCTTGTCCCAGGGGGCGAATGAGCAGTACTTC. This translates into CASSLSQGANEQYF.

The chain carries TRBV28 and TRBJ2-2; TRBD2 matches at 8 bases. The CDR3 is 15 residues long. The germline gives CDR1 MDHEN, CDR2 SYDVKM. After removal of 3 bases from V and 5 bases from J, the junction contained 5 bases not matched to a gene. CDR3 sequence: CASSLVAGGTGELFF. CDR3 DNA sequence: TGTGCCAGCAGTTTGGTCGCGGGAGGAACCGGGGAGCTGTTTTTT.

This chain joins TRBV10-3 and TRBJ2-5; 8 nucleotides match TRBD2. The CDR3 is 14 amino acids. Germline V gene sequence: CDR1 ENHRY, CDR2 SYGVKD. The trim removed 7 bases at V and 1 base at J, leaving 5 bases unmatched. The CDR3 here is CAITTSGTQETQYF. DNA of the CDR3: TGTGCCATCACAACTAGCGGAACCCAAGAGACCCAGTACTTC.

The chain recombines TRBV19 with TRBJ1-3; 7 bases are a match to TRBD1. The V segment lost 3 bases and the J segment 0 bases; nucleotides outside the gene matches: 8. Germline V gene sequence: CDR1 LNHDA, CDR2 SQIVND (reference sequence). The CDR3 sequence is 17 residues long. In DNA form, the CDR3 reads TGTGCCAGTAGTATTATGAGGACAGGCTACTCTGGAAACACCATATATTTT. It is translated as CASSIMRTGYSGNTIYF.

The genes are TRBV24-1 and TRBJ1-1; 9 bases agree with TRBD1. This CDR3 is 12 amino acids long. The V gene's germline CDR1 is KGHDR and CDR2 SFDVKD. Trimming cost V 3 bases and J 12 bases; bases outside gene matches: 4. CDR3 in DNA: TGTGCCACCAGTGATGGACAGGGGTGGACTTTCTTT. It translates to CATSDGQGWTFF.

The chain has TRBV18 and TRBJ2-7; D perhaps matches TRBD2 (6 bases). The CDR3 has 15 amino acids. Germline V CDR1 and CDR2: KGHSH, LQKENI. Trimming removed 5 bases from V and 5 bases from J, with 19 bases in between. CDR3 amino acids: CASSASGGKNDEQYF. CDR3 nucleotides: TGTGCCAGCTCAGCCTCCGGGGGTAAGAACGACGAGCAGTACTTC.

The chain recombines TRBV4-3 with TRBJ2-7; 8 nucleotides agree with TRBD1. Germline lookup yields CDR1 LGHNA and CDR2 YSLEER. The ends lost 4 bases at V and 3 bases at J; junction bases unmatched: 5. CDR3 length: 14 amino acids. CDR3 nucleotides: TGCGCCAGCAGCCCCGACAGGGGAGGCTACGAGCAGTACTTC. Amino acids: CASSPDRGGYEQYF.

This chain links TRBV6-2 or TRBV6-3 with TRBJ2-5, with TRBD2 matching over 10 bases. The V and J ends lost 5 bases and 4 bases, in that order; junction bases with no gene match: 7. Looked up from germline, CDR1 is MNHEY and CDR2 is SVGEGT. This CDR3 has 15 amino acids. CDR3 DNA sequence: TGTGCCAGCAGTGGAGCGGGAGGGCTCCCAGAGACCCAGTACTTC. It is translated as CASSGAGGLPETQYF.